This T cell receptor (beta chain) was sequenced during a study of T cells after posttransplantation cyclophosphamide. Study-wide results and limits: Blood and skin or GI T cell repertoires showed limited TRB overlap. Recipient CMV seropositivity and CMV reactivation strongly tracked TRB clonality.

The data were produced by immunoSEQ multiplex PCR, yet TCRdb's version contains in-frame clones alone and is incomplete. Altogether around 50,000 clones are present, about 90% being singletons, with the ten largest covering 3.1%. Concerning this clone: Antigen: not known.

Germline V gives CDR1 SGHVS, CDR2 FQNEAQ. The CDR3 is 15 residues long. The V gene end was trimmed by 1 base and the J gene end by 2 bases; junction bases not matched to a gene: 5. The V gene is TRBV7-8, the J gene TRBJ2-7; 7 bases are a match to TRBD1. The material sequenced was PBMCs. The source of this sequence is a woman between 45 and 60 years old in good health and a related stem cell transplant donor. The CDR3 loop reads CASSLEGRGTYEQYF. The CDR3, as DNA: TGTGCCAGCAGCTTAGAGGGCAGGGGGACCTACGAGCAGTACTTC.